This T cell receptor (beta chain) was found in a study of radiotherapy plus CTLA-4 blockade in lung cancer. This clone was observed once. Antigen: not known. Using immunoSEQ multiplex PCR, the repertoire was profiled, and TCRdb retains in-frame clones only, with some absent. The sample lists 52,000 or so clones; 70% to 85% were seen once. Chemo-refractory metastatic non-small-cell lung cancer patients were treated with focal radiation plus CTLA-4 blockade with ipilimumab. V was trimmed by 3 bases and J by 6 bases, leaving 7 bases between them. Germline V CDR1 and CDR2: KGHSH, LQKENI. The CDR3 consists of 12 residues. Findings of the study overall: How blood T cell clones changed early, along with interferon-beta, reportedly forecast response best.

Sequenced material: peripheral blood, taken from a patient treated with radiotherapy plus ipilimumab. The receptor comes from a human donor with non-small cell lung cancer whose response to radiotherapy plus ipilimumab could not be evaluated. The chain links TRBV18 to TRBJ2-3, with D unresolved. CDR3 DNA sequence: TGTGCCAGCTCACCCCGCAGGGATACGCAGTATTTT. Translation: CASSPRRDTQYF.